Sequencing of this TCR beta chain was carried out in a study of shared clonotypes between healthy human individuals. The germline V and J ends were trimmed by 0 bases and 2 bases, with 8 bases remaining between them. Germline CDR1 and CDR2: ENHRY and SYGVKD. CDR3 length: 15 amino acids. Sequenced by immunoSEQ multiplex PCR; TCRdb stores in-frame clones only, minus some. The repertoire holds under 2,500,000 clones, about 94% seen once, with over 0.1% in the top ten. Sequences were obtained from naive CD4+ T cells sorted from blood. Regarding subset: CD45RA+ positively selected. The receptor's source is a man aged 18 to 29 in good health. The chain employs TRBV10-3 and TRBJ2-1; a possible D gene is TRBD2 (6 bases). CDR3 coding DNA: TGTGCCATCAGTGAGTCCGCGGGGACCTACAATGAGCAGTTCTTC. This encodes CAISESAGTYNEQFF.